A selection of T cell receptor beta chains follows, all from one sample in a study of early T cells in non-severe SARS-CoV-2 infection. TCRdb re-called the 5' RACE reads through MiXCR, storing one row per CDR3 protein. The sample holds tens of thousands of distinct CDR3 sequences, less than 7% seen once. This specimen was whole blood, taken at baseline. The receptor source for this set is an adult who was a healthcare worker with PCR-confirmed SARS-CoV-2 infection or an uninfected control (not recorded which). Both conserved end residues are part of each CDR3. A D gene is named only where the DNA matches it firmly. Part of the rows lack a size; the others show once, few, many or a class for expanded clones.

CASSWDRGEKLFF	TGTGCCAGCAGTTGGGACAGAGGAGAAAAACTGTTTTTT	TRBV6-1	TRBJ1-4	TRBD1	few
CSARDPGQNYEQYF	TGCAGTGCTAGAGATCCGGGACAGAACTACGAGCAGTACTTC	TRBV20-1	TRBJ2-7	TRBD1	medium-sized
CAISGENYGYTF	TGTGCCATCAGTGGGGAGAACTATGGCTACACCTTC	TRBV10-3	TRBJ1-2	-	many
CASSDLNWQYF	TGTGCCAGCAGTGATCTTAACTGGCAGTACTTC	TRBV6-1	TRBJ2-7	-	few
CASSPGQGRGEQFF	TGCGCCAGCAGCCCGGGACAGGGTCGAGGTGAGCAGTTCTTC	TRBV5-1	TRBJ2-1	TRBD1	once
CASSATGTGGGETQYF	TGTGCCAGTAGTGCCACCGGGACAGGGGGAGGAGAGACCCAGTACTTC	TRBV19	TRBJ2-5	TRBD1	many
CAIRQGDYGYTF	TGTGCCATTCGACAGGGTGACTATGGCTACACCTTC	TRBV19	TRBJ1-2	TRBD1	many
CASSLGGSLETQYF	TGTGCCAGCAGTTTAGGAGGGAGTCTGGAGACCCAGTACTTC	TRBV28	TRBJ2-5	-	few
CASSSPFLAVNTGELFF	TGTGCCAGCAGTTCCCCCTTCCTAGCGGTGAACACCGGGGAGCTGTTTTTT	TRBV28	TRBJ2-2	TRBD2	many
CASSLLGVGEQYF	TGTGCCAGCAGTTTATTAGGGGTCGGCGAGCAGTACTTC	TRBV27	TRBJ2-7	-	-
CASSDRGPYTEAFF	TGTGCCAGCAGTGACAGGGGGCCTTACACTGAAGCTTTCTTT	TRBV6-1	TRBJ1-1	TRBD1	many
CASRKGTDTQYF	TGTGCCAGTCGCAAGGGAACAGATACGCAGTATTTT	TRBV19	TRBJ2-3	-	few
CASSFDGGTRSAEQFF	TGTGCCAGCAGTTTCGATGGGGGAACCCGATCCGCTGAGCAGTTCTTC	TRBV12-3/TRBV12-4	TRBJ2-1	-	many
CASRSTSGQETQYF	TGTGCCAGCAGGTCGACTAGCGGCCAAGAGACCCAGTACTTC	TRBV7-9	TRBJ2-5	TRBD2	many
CASSFGPAADTQYF	TGTGCCAGCAGCTTTGGACCGGCCGCAGATACGCAGTATTTT	TRBV11-2	TRBJ2-3	-	few
CASSLAGSVNQPQHF	TGTGCCAGCAGCTTGGCCGGGTCCGTCAATCAGCCCCAGCATTTT	TRBV5-5	TRBJ1-5	-	many
CAWIDRGRITGELFF	TGTGCCTGGATTGACAGGGGGCGGATCACCGGGGAGCTGTTTTTT	TRBV30	TRBJ2-2	TRBD1	-
CASSDTPGGREQFF	TGTGCCAGCAGCGACACTCCCGGTGGGCGTGAGCAGTTCTTC	TRBV3-1	TRBJ2-1	-	-
CASRIGQGVMAYEAFF	TGTGCCAGCAGGATAGGACAGGGGGTGATGGCGTATGAAGCTTTCTTT	TRBV6-6	TRBJ1-1	TRBD1	many
CASSLAGTRSYNEQFF	TGTGCCAGCAGCTTAGCGGGAACTCGCTCCTACAATGAGCAGTTCTTC	TRBV7-2	TRBJ2-1	-	many
CASSSGTTQHF	TGTGCCAGCAGCTCGGGGACCACCCAGCATTTT	TRBV7-9	TRBJ1-5	-	many
CASSRGLAGGYYNEQFF	TGTGCCAGCAGCCGAGGACTAGCGGGAGGCTACTACAATGAGCAGTTCTTC	TRBV11-1	TRBJ2-1	TRBD2	many
CASSTAMNTEAFF	TGTGCCAGCAGCACCGCAATGAACACTGAAGCTTTCTTT	TRBV12-3/TRBV12-4	TRBJ1-1	-	many
CASSLGESQPQHF	TGTGCCAGCAGCTTAGGGGAGAGTCAGCCCCAGCATTTT	TRBV7-8	TRBJ1-5	-	few
CASSQEPGLTYNEQFF	TGCGCCAGCAGCCAGGAACCGGGACTAACCTACAATGAGCAGTTCTTC	TRBV4-1	TRBJ2-1	TRBD2	many
CASSLDGPNNEQFF	TGTGCCAGCAGCTTAGATGGGCCCAACAATGAGCAGTTCTTC	TRBV11-3	TRBJ2-1	-	few
CASSFPVTGELFF	TGTGCCAGCAGTTTCCCCGTCACCGGGGAGCTGTTTTTT	TRBV27	TRBJ2-2	-	many
CAWSTGTSGSNIQYF	TGTGCCTGGAGTACCGGGACTAGCGGCTCAAACATTCAGTACTTC	TRBV30	TRBJ2-4	TRBD2	many
CASSRTGTNTGELFF	TGTGCCAGCAGCAGGACAGGAACGAACACCGGGGAGCTGTTTTTT	TRBV7-6	TRBJ2-2	TRBD1	few
CASRGGTSGYNEQFF	TGTGCCAGCAGGGGGGGGACTAGCGGTTACAATGAGCAGTTCTTC	TRBV3-1	TRBJ2-1	TRBD2	few
CASSAIPTSGTSYEQYF	TGTGCCAGCAGTGCCATCCCTACTAGCGGCACTTCCTACGAGCAGTACTTC	TRBV6-2/TRBV6-3	TRBJ2-7	TRBD2	few
CASSPPSGLDTEAFF	TGTGCCAGCTCACCACCTTCGGGTCTCGACACTGAAGCTTTCTTT	TRBV18	TRBJ1-1	-	-
CASSPITDTQYF	TGTGCCAGCAGTCCAATCACAGATACGCAGTATTTT	TRBV28	TRBJ2-3	-	many
CASSQLNSGNYNEQFF	TGTGCCAGCAGCCAACTCAATAGCGGGAACTACAATGAGCAGTTCTTC	TRBV5-5	TRBJ2-1	TRBD2	many
CASSAAGTGAREQYF	TGCGCCAGCAGCGCAGCCGGGACAGGGGCCCGCGAGCAGTACTTC	TRBV4-3	TRBJ2-7	TRBD1	many
CASGRVSNEQFF	TGTGCCAGCGGGAGGGTTAGCAATGAGCAGTTCTTC	TRBV11-2	TRBJ2-1	TRBD2	few
CSARDFSRGPTGNTINF	TGCAGTGCTAGAGATTTTAGCAGAGGGCCGACTGGAAACACCATAAATTTT	TRBV20-1	TRBJ1-3	-	once
CASSRGSLNTEAFF	TGTGCCAGCAGCCGGGGGAGTTTGAACACTGAAGCTTTCTTT	TRBV14	TRBJ1-1	-	few
CAWSRDRGTYEQYF	TGTGCCTGGAGTCGGGACAGGGGGACCTACGAGCAGTACTTC	TRBV30	TRBJ2-7	TRBD1	many
CASSLGTSLQFF	TGTGCCAGTAGTCTCGGGACTAGTTTGCAGTTCTTC	TRBV19	TRBJ2-1	TRBD2	many
CAISDSSYEQYF	TGTGCCATCAGTGACAGTTCCTACGAGCAGTACTTC	TRBV10-3	TRBJ2-7	-	-
CASSSGLASRETQYF	TGTGCCAGCAGCTCCGGACTAGCTAGTCGCGAGACCCAGTACTTC	TRBV7-9	TRBJ2-5	TRBD2	few
CASRLDSATGEAFF	TGTGCCAGCAGACTAGATTCCGCGACCGGTGAAGCTTTCTTT	TRBV6-5	TRBJ1-1	-	many
CAISESGISFGDEQFF	TGTGCCATCAGTGAGTCGGGGATCTCGTTCGGGGATGAGCAGTTCTTC	TRBV10-3	TRBJ2-1	-	many
CASSHAMRGQYF	TGTGCCAGCAGCCACGCAATGCGGGGCCAGTACTTC	TRBV3-1	TRBJ2-5	-	few